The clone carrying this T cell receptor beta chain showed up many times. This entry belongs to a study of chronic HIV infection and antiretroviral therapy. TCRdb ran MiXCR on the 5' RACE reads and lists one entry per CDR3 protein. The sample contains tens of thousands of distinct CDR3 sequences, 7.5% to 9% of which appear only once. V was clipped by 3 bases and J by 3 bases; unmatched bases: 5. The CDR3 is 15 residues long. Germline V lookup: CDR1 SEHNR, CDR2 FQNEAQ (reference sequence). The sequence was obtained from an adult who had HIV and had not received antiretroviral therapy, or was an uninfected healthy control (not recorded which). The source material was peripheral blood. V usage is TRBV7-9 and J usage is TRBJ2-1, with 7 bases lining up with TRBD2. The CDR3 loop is CASSFMAGDYNEQFF. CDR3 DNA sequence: TGTGCCAGCAGCTTCATGGCGGGAGACTACAATGAGCAGTTCTTC.